This T cell receptor (beta chain) is from a study of cytomegalovirus exposure and HLA in healthy donors. Overall study findings and caveats: Most TCR sequences proved rare, with some public TCRs found in many donors.

Germline V gives CDR1 SEHNR, CDR2 FQNEAQ (reference sequence). Deletions cut 5 bases from V and 3 bases from J, with 9 bases between. The CDR3 consists of 13 residues. Sequencing used immunoSEQ multiplex PCR; TCRdb keeps in-frame clones, though not all of them. This sample has roughly 120,000 clones; around 94% occur once, and the top ten carry around 1.2%. Of note for this clone: Its specificity is unknown.

This chain joins TRBV7-9 and TRBJ2-3; D remains ambiguous. The sequence derives from a woman between 18 and 30 years old in good health and CMV-seronegative. The sequenced material came from PBMCs. The CDR3 loop is CASSPGLTDTQYF. The CDR3 DNA is TGTGCCAGCAGCCCAGGTTTGACAGATACGCAGTATTTT.